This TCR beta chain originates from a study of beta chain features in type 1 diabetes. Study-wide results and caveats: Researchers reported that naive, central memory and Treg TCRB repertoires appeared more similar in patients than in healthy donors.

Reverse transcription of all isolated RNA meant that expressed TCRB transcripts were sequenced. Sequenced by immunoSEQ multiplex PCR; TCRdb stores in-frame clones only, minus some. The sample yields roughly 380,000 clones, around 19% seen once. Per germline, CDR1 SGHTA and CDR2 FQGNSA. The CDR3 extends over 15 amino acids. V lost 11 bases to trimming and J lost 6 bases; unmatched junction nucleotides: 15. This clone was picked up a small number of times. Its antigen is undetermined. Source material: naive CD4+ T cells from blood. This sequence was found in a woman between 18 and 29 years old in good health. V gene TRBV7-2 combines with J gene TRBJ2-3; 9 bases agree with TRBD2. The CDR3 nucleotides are TGTGCCTCTGCCTGGGGCGGGGGGGCTGGTGATACGCAGTATTTT. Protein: CASAWGGGAGDTQYF.